This TCR beta chain emerged from a study of molecular identifiers for immune sequencing clone quantification. Investigators produced naive CD8 libraries from around 20,000 to 1,000,000 sorted cells, drawing on 10%, 30% or 50% RNA. As CD8+CD4-CCR7+CD45RA+ cells, naive CD8 T cells were sorted. Previously published methods and listed TCR primers were used for the bulk TCR libraries. TCRdb used MiXCR to reprocess the PCR reads, holding one entry per CDR3 protein. The table shows about 630,000 distinct CDR3 sequences, with less than 30% occurring only once. Trimming stripped 0 bases from V and 2 bases from J, with 11 bases between. The CDR3 has 15 residues. The germline gives CDR1 SEHNR, CDR2 FQNEAQ (reference sequence). This clonotype was detected many times.

The sample comprised naive CD8+ T cells from blood, with Jurkat cell RNA spiked in. Indicated subset: FACS-sorted CD8+CD4-CCR7+CD45RA+ naive T cells. This clonotype originated in a human donor in good health. Some libraries in this study had Jurkat cell RNA spiked in. The chain recombines TRBV7-9 with TRBJ2-7; D is uncertain. The CDR3 DNA sequence: TGTGCCAGCAGCTTAGCTGTCCAGCTGCCCTACGAGCAGTACTTC. Its translation: CASSLAVQLPYEQYF.